Listed below are T cell receptor beta chains from one sample, sequenced in a study of patients and donors after allogeneic stem cell transplantation. TCRdb re-called the RT-PCR reads through MiXCR, storing one row per CDR3 protein. This sample has approximately 20,000 distinct CDR3 sequences, with 4.5% to 5% found just once. Sequencing was done on a sample of blood, either unsorted or a sorted T cell fraction (not recorded which). The receptors stem from a human donor who was either an allogeneic HSCT recipient or a stem cell or donor lymphocyte infusion donor (not recorded which). It is not recorded whose cells these are; they may come from a transplant donor. CDR3s leave out the opening cysteine and the closing phenylalanine or tryptophan.

>TRBV7-3
ASSPKLADTQY
>TRBV2
ASSRDRRTSGWRYEQY
>TRBV25-1
ASTSDRGYEQY
>TRBV3-1
ASSQAHSGANVLT
>TRBV6-2/TRBV6-3
ASSHSGNTIY
>TRBV28
ASSLYIVWGRDTGELF
>TRBV28
ASSLPAAMAYSNQPQH
>TRBV7-9
ASSPRTGSVGGYT
>TRBV5-4
ASSLATASGTYNEQF
>TRBV7-9
ASSPPGGRETGEQY
>TRBV20-1
SARRGSSYNEQF
>TRBV7-8
ASSPSAREGPQH
>TRBV19
ASSTDGTYFEAF
>TRBV5-8
ASSLYIQTGGHEKLF
>TRBV28
ASSLREYGYT
>TRBV13
ASSTYRYKQF
>TRBV7-9
ASSLARRRNTEAF
>TRBV2
ASTGVYNQPQH
>TRBV3-1
ASSQAMTSGSFEELF
>TRBV7-9
ASSDEVEATNEKLF
>TRBV19
ASSLAGSHTDTQY
>TRBV20-1
SASLGYGYT
>TRBV10-3
AIQTGGSGELF
>TRBV29-1
SVVILDRADTGELF
>TRBV23-1
ASKSLDSHSETQY
>TRBV7-9
ASTRYDRLL
>TRBV11-2
ASSWGSGGLSLADTQY
>TRBV7-9
ASSLKRGPYNEQF
>TRBV7-3
ASSLTSAANTGELF
>TRBV7-9
AGNFGDRGGYT
>TRBV7-8
ASSLAVGEQY
>TRBV27
ASSLSVPVGSYEQY
>TRBV7-9
ASSLVGVGEKLF
>TRBV6-1
ASTPNRDRGSPLH
>TRBV4-1
ASSQVGLARGGTQY
>TRBV3-1
ASSPRDSASPQH
>TRBV28
ASSIPGQGVTEAF
>TRBV5-1
ASSTNRVLVNQPQH
>TRBV6-5
ASSLRQGYNYEQY
>TRBV5-4
ASSSPNSYEQY
>TRBV7-9
ASSWTLSGEQANVLT
>TRBV7-9
ASSRTGYEQY
>TRBV7-9
ASSLGGTDTQY
>TRBV25-1
ASSELRVADEKLF
>TRBV3-1
ASSQTVYEQY
>TRBV11-2
ASSRNRADTQY
>TRBV28
ASRLGGDLIQY
>TRBV5-1
ASQRGTPNSGNTIY
>TRBV12-3/TRBV12-4
ASSLGFSPNTDTQY
>TRBV28
ASTLPRSKQF
>TRBV20-1
SARGFGPGEKLF
>TRBV3-1
ASRPGWATDTQY
>TRBV28
ASSGGGVRQPQH
>TRBV10-3
AASGLAGANEQF
>TRBV28
ASSVIPDTQY
>TRBV2
ASTDGSNQPQH
>TRBV12-5
ASGMSAGLRSYNSPLH